The subject of this entry is one TCR beta chain. There are many counts of this clone. No cognate antigen has been identified for it. No clone much larger than this one lies a single base away; base qualities are absent. This sample is part of a study of metastatic and nonmetastatic thyroid tumors (dated by TCRdb to 2020 to 2022). Notes on the research overall: Repertoires from peripheral blood and from tumor or nodule tissue samples of malignant and benign thyroid patients were compared.

Libraries were prepared through PCR. The data were produced on an Illumina HiSeq 4000. High-throughput sequencing was used to profile the TCR beta-chain CDR3 region of every patient. The paper's processing steps were these. Drawing on CDR3 differences between clinicopathological groups, the researchers built a classifier meant to tell apart patients with distant-metastatic papillary thyroid cancer. The Shannon index was used to assess repertoire diversity, and the Morisita-Horn index was used to assess tumor-blood repertoire similarity. Using fastp at Q25 and MiXCR, TCRdb reprocessed the public reads and kept productive beta chains. It is TCRdb's table, rather than the study itself, that gives the V and J calls and clone size. Across this sample there are around 20,000 clones, with 13% to 15% seen only once. The ten top clones hold about 14% of the sample. General study outcomes and caveats: TCR beta diversity was reported as significantly higher in malignant tumors than in benign nodules, in both blood and tumor samples.

No patient had received any treatment before thyroid surgery. Patient clinical samples collected from 2012 to 2018 were retrospectively analysed using T-cell receptor beta sequencing. Trimming removed 4 bases from V and 2 bases from J, leaving 6 bases between the germline ends. Counted from cysteine to phenylalanine, this CDR3 has 13 amino acids. Only CDR3 DNA remains: 39 bases, in frame from the first base. According to the germline V gene (reference sequence), CDR1 reads LGHDT and CDR2 reads YNNKEL. The sequence derives from a female donor with papillary thyroid cancer or a benign thyroid nodule (not recorded which). Some clones in this sample may be carry-over from other donors' samples. Input material: tumor tissue. The chain is encoded by TRBV3-1 joined to TRBJ2-1; the D gene is unclear. The CDR3 is CASSRGTYNEQFF. The DNA sequence is TGTGCCAGCAGCCGCGGAACCTACAATGAGCAGTTCTTC.